This T cell receptor beta chain was retrieved from a study of shared clonotypes between healthy human individuals. Genomic DNA of every subset was divided equally among multiple immunoSEQ plates. This table comes from immunoSEQ multiplex PCR, and its TCRdb copy is limited to in-frame clones, with some not included. The data contain approximately 740,000 clones, 80% to 95% of them seen just once; the ten biggest clones take up 24%. Naive CD8 cells comprised CD45RO-negative, CCR7-positively selected cells, excluding terminally differentiated effector memory CD45RA+ cells. V lost 6 bases to trimming and J lost 0 bases, with 12 bases between them. The CDR3 has 15 residues. The germline gives CDR1 MNHEY, CDR2 SMNVEV (reference sequence). As to this clone: Other DNA sequences in this specimen translate into the identical CDR3.

This chain connects TRBV27 to TRBJ1-5; perhaps TRBD1 as D (5 bases). Input material: naive CD8+ T cells sorted from blood. The sequence came from a man younger than 40 in good health. The CDR3 region is CASSPGTDSNQPQHF. The CDR3 DNA sequence: TGTGCCAGCAGCCCCGGGACCGATAGCAATCAGCCCCAGCATTTT.